The 14 T cell receptor beta chains reported below all come from one sample, sequenced in a study of T-cell reconstitution after alpha-beta-depleted transplantation in children. Unique molecular identifiers were used to barcode this TCRbeta library. TCRdb reprocessed the PCR reads via MiXCR and lists one record per CDR3 protein. The sample includes around 700,000 distinct CDR3 sequences, around 12% of them seen just once. The sample consisted of PBMCs, taken before TCRalphabeta/CD19-depleted stem cell transplant. These receptors were obtained from a girl under 10 years old with congenital amegakaryocytic thrombocytopenia, due to receive a stem cell transplant.

This clonotype has ten or more counts. This chain links TRBV5-1 with TRBJ2-7, with D uncertain. Trimming stripped 1 base from V and 5 bases from J, with 13 bases between. Germline lookup yields CDR1 SGHRS and CDR2 YFSETQ. This CDR3 has 14 amino acids. The CDR3 DNA sequence: TGCGCCAGCAGCTTGTCAGGTTCTTTTCACGAGCAGTACTTC. Protein product: CASSLSGSFHEQYF.

This clonotype was observed at least ten times. This sequence joins TRBV20-1 and TRBJ2-3, with 13 bases lining up with TRBD2. V gave up 6 bases and J gave up 6 bases; unmatched junction bases: 6. Per the germline V gene, CDR1 is DFQATT and CDR2 is SNEGSKA (reference sequence). This CDR3 contains 14 residues. For the CDR3, the DNA is TGCAGTGCCCCCGGACTAGCGGGAGTGGATACGCAGTATTTT. Protein: CSAPGLAGVDTQYF.

This clonotype was seen only a few times. The chain is built from TRBV12-3 or TRBV12-4 and TRBJ2-3; 11 bases match TRBD2. The CDR3 length is 16 residues. J gave up 6 bases and V 4 bases, and 9 bases lay outside the gene matches. The DNA of the CDR3 is TGTGCCAGCAGTTCACTAGCGGGAGTTATCGAGGATACGCAGTATTTT. Translated, it gives CASSSLAGVIEDTQYF.

The chain links TRBV12-3 or TRBV12-4 to TRBJ1-2, with D perhaps TRBD1 (5 bases). The CDR3 contains 11 residues. Trimming removed 7 bases at V and 4 bases at J, with 7 bases between. For the CDR3, the DNA is TGTGCCAGCACGGACACCTATGGCTACACCTTC. It is translated as CASTDTYGYTF.

J is TRBJ2-6 and V is TRBV5-1, with D tentatively TRBD2 (6 bases). V was clipped by 3 bases and J by 0 bases, with 19 bases between them. Germline V gives CDR1 SGHRS, CDR2 YFSETQ. The CDR3 extends over 19 amino acids. CDR3 in amino acids: CASSWFGGFGPSGANVLTF. The CDR3 DNA follows: TGCGCCAGCAGCTGGTTTGGGGGGTTCGGCCCCTCTGGGGCCAACGTCCTGACTTTC.

The chain employs TRBV5-1 and TRBJ2-3; tentative D call: TRBD2 (5 bases). V shed 0 bases and J shed 2 bases, with 10 bases lying between them. The CDR3 runs to 15 residues. Germline assignment: CDR1 SGHRS and CDR2 YFSETQ. The CDR3 nucleotides are TGCGCCAGCAGCTTGGTTACGACTATCACAGATACGCAGTATTTT. This gives the protein CASSLVTTITDTQYF.

There are many counts of this clonotype. J is TRBJ2-3 and V is TRBV29-1; D gene unclear. The CDR3 extends over 11 amino acids. The V gene's germline CDR1 is SQVTM and CDR2 ANQGSEA. The CDR3 DNA sequence: TGCAGTTTCTCTTCCACAGATACGCAGTATTTT. It translates to CSFSSTDTQYF.

This clonotype was seen more than once but under ten times. The V and J genes are TRBV20-1 and TRBJ2-3, with D possibly matching TRBD2 (5 bases). The CDR3 spans 16 residues. The germline gives CDR1 DFQATT, CDR2 SNEGSKA (reference sequence). Deletions cut 3 bases from V and 0 bases from J, with 16 bases between. The CDR3 sequence is CSARPIPSSSTDTQYF. The DNA of the CDR3 is TGCAGTGCTAGGCCTATTCCTAGCTCTAGCACAGATACGCAGTATTTT.

This clonotype occurred a few times. This chain links TRBV5-1 with TRBJ2-3, with D possibly matching TRBD1 (7 bases). V shed 4 bases and J shed 7 bases, with 28 bases lying between them. CDR1 is SGHRS, CDR2 YFSETQ, per germline. The CDR3 has 18 amino acids. For the CDR3, the DNA is TGCGCCAGCAGCCTCAAAACCGGCAGGGGGGAATTAGGCAATACGCAGTATTTT. It yields the protein CASSLKTGRGELGNTQYF.

This clonotype appeared many times. V and J are TRBV5-1 and TRBJ1-1; 7 nucleotides align to TRBD1. Germline CDR1 is SGHRS and CDR2 is YFSETQ. Trimming removed 4 bases from V and 10 bases from J; junction bases left unmatched: 13. This CDR3 region has 14 residues. The CDR3 loop is CASSLTGAGLGAFF. As DNA, the CDR3 is TGCGCCAGCAGCCTAACAGGGGCCGGGTTAGGAGCTTTCTTT.

The chain couples TRBV18 to TRBJ1-5; D remains ambiguous. There are 15 residues in the CDR3. The V end lost 8 bases, the J end lost 1 base, and 15 bases lay between the germline ends. Germline CDR1 reads KGHSH; CDR2 reads LQKENI. The CDR3 is CASTRGGTSNQPQHF. In nucleotides, the CDR3 is TGTGCCAGCACCCGGGGAGGCACCAGCAATCAGCCCCAGCATTTT.

The V and J genes are TRBV14 and TRBJ2-7; perhaps TRBD2 as D (5 bases). The germline gives CDR1 SGHDN, CDR2 FVKESK. Trimming removed 1 base from V and 3 bases from J, with 16 bases in between. The CDR3 consists of 16 residues. The chain's CDR3 is CASSQVFRGKNYEQYF. CDR3 DNA sequence: TGTGCCAGCAGCCAAGTGTTTCGGGGAAAAAACTACGAGCAGTACTTC.

This clonotype was observed at least ten times. The rearrangement joins TRBV15 to TRBJ1-3, with unresolved D. V was trimmed by 0 bases and J by 0 bases, leaving 9 bases between them. This CDR3 has 16 residues. Looked up from germline, CDR1 is LNHNV and CDR2 is YYDKDF (reference sequence). The CDR3: CATSREAGLSGNTIYF. The CDR3 DNA reads as TGTGCCACCAGCAGAGAAGCAGGCCTCTCTGGAAACACCATATATTTT.

The rearrangement links TRBV6-5 to TRBJ2-2; 11 positions match TRBD1. The length of the CDR3 is 17 residues. Germline CDR1 reads MNHEY; CDR2 reads SVGAGI. Trimming took 0 bases from V and 5 from J; bases not matched to a gene: 5. The DNA of the CDR3 is TGTGCCAGCAGTTACTCGAAGGACAGGGGGCGGACCGGGGAGCTGTTTTTT. It specifies CASSYSKDRGRTGELFF.